This entry lists 20 T cell receptor beta chains sequenced from one sample in a study of early T cells in non-severe SARS-CoV-2 infection. TCRdb recomputed calls from the 5' RACE reads with MiXCR, one row per CDR3 protein. The sample shows about 25,000 distinct CDR3 sequences, approximately 4.8% of them seen only once. Material for sequencing was whole blood. The receptor set was obtained from an adult who was a healthcare worker with PCR-confirmed SARS-CoV-2 infection or an uninfected control (not recorded which).

This clonotype was seen only a few times. J is TRBJ2-7 and V is TRBV19; D not certain. Trimming left V 3 bases short and J 1 base short, with 10 bases between. Looked up from germline, CDR1 is LNHDA and CDR2 is SQIVND (reference sequence). The CDR3 extends over 14 amino acids. CDR3 DNA sequence: TGTGCCAGTAGTATTAGTGTGGAGTCCTACGAGCAGTACTTC. This sequence encodes CASSISVESYEQYF. The full variable domain, with the rest looked up from reference TRBV19 and TRBJ2-7, is DGGITQSPKYLFRKEGQNVTLSCEQNLNHDAMYWYRQDPGQGLRLIYYSQIVNDFQKGDIAEGYSVSREKKESFPLTVTSAQKNPTAFYLCASSISVESYEQYFGPGTRLTVT.

The table lists this clonotype with many counts. The gene calls are TRBV5-1 and TRBJ2-1; 7 nucleotides match TRBD2. In germline, CDR1 is SGHRS, CDR2 YFSETQ. The CDR3 length is 12 residues. V dropped 4 bases and J dropped 8; count of bases not matched to a gene: 3. Written as DNA, the CDR3 is TGCGCCAGCAGCATTAGCGGGTATGAGCAGTTCTTC. Protein sequence: CASSISGYEQFF.

As to this clonotype: This could be a read error, since a much larger clone is one nucleotide away. CDR3 loop: CASGGSYEQYF. DNA of the CDR3: TGTGCCAGCGGGGGCTCCTACGAGCAGTACTTC. The genes are TRBV25-1 and TRBJ2-7; D tentatively reads TRBD1 or TRBD2 (5 bases each). This CDR3 has 11 amino acids. Germline assignment: CDR1 MGHDK and CDR2 SYGVNS. V was trimmed by 8 bases and J by 0 bases, leaving 5 bases between them.

This clonotype was observed at least ten times. The chain employs TRBV29-1 and TRBJ1-1; D is possibly TRBD1 (5 bases). Between the trimmed V and J ends, which lost 6 bases and 5 bases, there was a span of 16 bases. This CDR3 contains 13 residues. Germline loops: CDR1 SQVTM, CDR2 ANQGSEA. In DNA, the CDR3 is TGCAGCGTCCTATTTGGCAGGGCGACTGAAGCTTTCTTT. As protein: CSVLFGRATEAFF. Combining the CDR3 with reference TRBV29-1 and TRBJ1-1 gives the whole variable domain SAVISQKPSRDICQRGTSLTIQCQVDSQVTMMFWYRQQPGQSLTLIATANQGSEATYESGFVIDKFPISRPNLTFSTLTVSNMSPEDSSIYLCSVLFGRATEAFFGQGTRLTVV.

This clonotype was seen repeatedly, ten times or more. The chain employs TRBV2 and TRBJ2-3, with D tentatively TRBD1 or TRBD2 (5 bases each). V lost 5 bases to trimming and J lost 4 bases, with 16 bases between them. CDR3 length: 15 amino acids. Germline assignment: CDR1 SNHLY and CDR2 FYNNEI. The CDR3: CASSFEGREADTQYF. The CDR3, as DNA: TGTGCCAGCAGTTTTGAGGGGAGAGAGGCAGATACGCAGTATTTT. Full variable domain (outside the CDR3, taken from reference TRBV2 and TRBJ2-3): EPEVTQTPSHQVTQMGQEVILRCVPISNHLYFYWYRQILGQKVEFLVSFYNNEISEKSEIFDDQFSVERPDGSNFTLKIRSTKLEDSAMYFCASSFEGREADTQYFGPGTRLTVL.

This clonotype showed up many times. V and J are TRBV20-1 and TRBJ2-1, with 10 positions matching TRBD2. This CDR3 has 14 amino acids. Per germline, CDR1 DFQATT and CDR2 SNEGSKA (reference sequence). CDR3 sequence reads: CSATPGLATNEQFF. The CDR3 DNA reads as TGCAGCGCAACCCCGGGACTAGCGACCAATGAGCAGTTCTTC.

This clonotype occurred many times. The CDR3 does not end in the conserved phenylalanine or tryptophan, so this is likely a read error. The limits of the CDR3 on the DNA are not certain, so only TCRdb's listed CDR3 is given. The chain couples TRBV5-6 to TRBJ2-7. The CDR3 is 9 amino acids long, termini counted. In germline, CDR1 is SGHDT, CDR2 YYEEEE. CDR3 protein: CASSQKPGP.

In this sample, this clonotype turned up many times. The chain combines TRBV5-1 with TRBJ2-2; TRBD2 agrees at 12 bases. With 2 bases clipped from V and 6 bases from J, the junction kept 5 bases outside the gene matches. Germline CDR1 SGHRS, CDR2 YFSETQ. The length of the CDR3 is 16 residues. This chain's CDR3 is CASSFRLAGASGELFF. The DNA of the CDR3 is TGCGCCAGCAGCTTCAGACTAGCGGGAGCCTCCGGGGAGCTGTTTTTT.

This clonotype was seen ten or more times. The rearrangement uses TRBV20-1 and TRBJ1-3; weak D call: TRBD1 (5 bases). Germline CDR1 and CDR2: DFQATT and SNEGSKA (reference sequence). With 3 bases removed from V and 5 bases from J, the gap between germline ends came to 14 bases. The CDR3 runs 14 residues. The CDR3 coding sequence is TGCAGTGCTAGGCCCGGGACGCTGAGAAACACCATATATTTT. This translates into CSARPGTLRNTIYF.

This chain uses TRBV12-3 or TRBV12-4 with TRBJ1-5, with D hard to call. This CDR3 has 16 residues. V was shortened by 1 base and J by 0 bases, with 10 bases between the two germline ends. The CDR3 protein is CASSLEVPASNQPQHF. For the CDR3, the DNA is TGTGCCAGCAGTTTAGAGGTGCCTGCTAGCAATCAGCCCCAGCATTTT.

This clonotype has ten or more counts. The V call is TRBV18, the J call TRBJ2-5, with unresolved D. The germline gives CDR1 KGHSH, CDR2 LQKENI. V lost 0 bases and J lost 6, with 11 bases in between. The CDR3 consists of 14 residues. In DNA form, the CDR3 reads TGTGCCAGCTCACCACCGAATTCCGCGCAGACCCAGTACTTC. It yields the protein CASSPPNSAQTQYF.

This clonotype was found many times. The chain is built from TRBV2 and TRBJ1-1; D unresolved. The length of the CDR3 is 15 residues. Trimming pared 2 bases from V and 1 base from J, leaving 11 bases between. Per germline, CDR1 SNHLY and CDR2 FYNNEI. CDR3 DNA sequence: TGTGCCAGCAGTGAAAATCGGGCGGCGAACACTGAAGCTTTCTTT. Encoded protein: CASSENRAANTEAFF.

This clonotype has a handful of counts. The V and J genes are TRBV19 and TRBJ1-5; TRBD1 might be the D (6 bases). The CDR3 loop spans 15 amino acids. Trimming shortened V by 7 bases and J by 3 bases, and 16 bases separated the two germline ends. Germline CDR1 is LNHDA and CDR2 is SQIVND (reference sequence). CDR3 nucleotide sequence: TGTGCCAGTACCCAAAGGGGGGTTTACAATCAGCCCCAGCATTTT. Its translation is CASTQRGVYNQPQHF.

This clonotype was seen at least ten times. This chain connects TRBV28 to TRBJ2-7, with 9 bases lining up with TRBD1. This CDR3 is 15 amino acids long. The germline V gene encodes CDR1 MDHEN and CDR2 SYDVKM. The trim removed 9 bases at V and 3 bases at J, leaving 12 bases unmatched. DNA for the CDR3: TGTGCCAGTTCCGGGCCGGGACAGGGTCTCTACGAGCAGTACTTC. Amino acid sequence: CASSGPGQGLYEQYF.

This clonotype has at least ten counts. The chain has TRBV6-2 or TRBV6-3 and TRBJ2-1; D unclear. The CDR3 is 14 amino acids. CDR1 is MNHEY and CDR2 is SVGEGT in the germline V gene. V was shortened by 7 bases and J by 3 bases, with 13 bases between the two germline ends. The CDR3 loop reads CASISEARYNEQFF. CDR3 sequence (DNA): TGTGCCAGCATCTCGGAAGCACGCTACAATGAGCAGTTCTTC.

There are many counts of this clonotype. This chain joins TRBV2 and TRBJ2-3; 9 bases fit TRBD2. The CDR3 runs to 16 residues. V trimming: 4 bases; J trimming: 4 bases; junction bases outside the gene matches: 9. From germline, CDR1 is SNHLY and CDR2 FYNNEI. The CDR3 DNA reads as TGTGCCAGCAGTGGCGGGAGGGGCTTCGGCTCAGATACGCAGTATTTT. Translated, it gives CASSGGRGFGSDTQYF.

This clonotype has just a few counts. The V and J genes are TRBV20-1 and TRBJ2-1; D is unclear. Germline V gene sequence: CDR1 DFQATT, CDR2 SNEGSKA (reference sequence). CDR3 length: 13 residues. V lost 3 bases and J 6 bases, leaving 12 bases between the germline ends. CDR3 protein: CSASYSVVNEQFF. The CDR3 DNA reads TGCAGTGCTAGCTATAGTGTGGTCAATGAGCAGTTCTTC.

This clonotype was recorded many times. The chain uses TRBV20-1 and TRBJ2-6; the match to TRBD2 covers 10 bases. The ends lost 5 bases at V and 1 base at J; junction bases unmatched: 8. The length of the CDR3 is 17 residues. Germline V lookup: CDR1 DFQATT, CDR2 SNEGSKA (reference sequence). Here the CDR3 DNA reads TGCAGTGCTTTCAGACTAGCGGGCCAATCTGGGGCCAACGTCCTGACTTTC. The encoded protein is CSAFRLAGQSGANVLTF.

There are a few counts of this clonotype. The chain employs TRBV30 and TRBJ1-2; 10 nucleotides agree with TRBD1. This CDR3 spans 16 amino acids. The V gene's germline CDR1 is GTSNPN and CDR2 SVGIG (reference sequence). V was clipped by 4 bases and J by 0 bases; unmatched bases: 8. CDR3 region: CAWNRQGARTNYGYTF. In nucleotides, the CDR3 is TGTGCCTGGAACCGACAGGGGGCCCGAACTAACTATGGCTACACCTTC.

In its sample, this clonotype was seen a few times. The chain links TRBV3-1 to TRBJ2-1; D is perhaps TRBD1 or TRBD2 (5 bases each). Germline values: CDR1 LGHDT, CDR2 YNNKEL (reference sequence). The CDR3 sequence is 15 residues long. Deletions cut 2 bases from V and 5 bases from J, with 13 bases between. CDR3 bases: TGTGCCAGCAGCCAACCCGAGAGGGGCCACAATGAGCAGTTCTTC. Its protein is CASSQPERGHNEQFF.